This entry lists 7 T cell receptor beta chains sequenced from one sample in a study of identical twins' blood T cells. TCRdb analysed the 5' RACE reads with MiXCR anew, one entry per CDR3 protein. The sample carries around 380,000 distinct CDR3 sequences, about 28% recorded once. Sequenced material: PBMCs. Receptors were obtained from a woman between 18 and 49 years old in good health.

V usage is TRBV5-1 and J usage is TRBJ2-1, with TRBD2 matching over 8 bases. Trimming at V came to 0 bases and at J to 10 bases, leaving 12 bases not matched to a gene. This CDR3 region has 16 residues. CDR1 and CDR2 (germline): SGHRS, YFSETQ. CDR3 loop: CASSLVSLAGSKEQFF. The CDR3 DNA is TGCGCCAGCAGCTTGGTGAGCTTAGCGGGGAGTAAGGAGCAGTTCTTC.

This clonotype was recorded once. The V call is TRBV20-1, the J call TRBJ2-3; D ambiguous. V dropped 4 bases and J dropped 5 bases, with 13 bases sitting between them. CDR1 is DFQATT and CDR2 is SNEGSKA in the germline V gene (reference sequence). The CDR3 is 13 amino acids. CDR3 DNA: TGCAGTGCTAACCCCCCCCAGAAAGATACGCAGTATTTT. It is translated as CSANPPQKDTQYF.

V usage is TRBV6-5 and J usage is TRBJ1-2; 7 positions match TRBD1. There are 14 residues in the CDR3. Germline loops: CDR1 MNHEY, CDR2 SVGAGI. J gave up 7 bases and V 0 bases, and 5 bases lay outside the gene matches. CDR3 amino acids: CASSYSRAGGGYTF. CDR3 DNA sequence: TGTGCCAGCAGTTACTCACGGGCAGGGGGTGGCTACACCTTC.

This clonotype was seen at least ten times. The chain carries TRBV11-3 and TRBJ2-2, with D hard to call. Trimming took off 0 bases at V and 7 bases at J, with 6 bases between the two ends. This CDR3 has 13 residues. Germline-derived CDR1 and CDR2 are SGHNT and YENEEA. CDR3 loop: CASSLEVYGELFF. The CDR3 DNA sequence: TGTGCCAGCAGCTTAGAGGTATACGGGGAGCTGTTTTTT.

The chain uses TRBV11-2 and TRBJ1-4; TRBD1 agrees at 8 bases. Losses at the gene ends were 3 bases for V and 3 bases for J; bases not matched to a gene: 6. There are 16 residues in the CDR3. The germline CDR1 and CDR2 sequences are SGHAT and FQNNGV. DNA for the CDR3: TGTGCCAGCAGCTTTCTTACAGGGGGAGCTAATGAAAAACTGTTTTTT. It is translated as CASSFLTGGANEKLFF. The variable domain in full, completed from reference TRBV11-2 and TRBJ1-4, reads EAGVAQSPRYKIIEKRQSVAFWCNPISGHATLYWYQQILGQGPKLLIQFQNNGVVDDSQLPKDRFSAERLKGVDSTLKIQPAKLEDSAVYLCASSFLTGGANEKLFFGSGTQLSVL.

This clonotype was seen a handful of times. The genes are TRBV20-1 and TRBJ1-1; no clear D gene. The germline gives CDR1 DFQATT, CDR2 SNEGSKA (reference sequence). The CDR3 is 12 amino acids. Trimming took 4 bases from V and 3 from J, leaving 9 bases between them. Here the CDR3 DNA reads TGCAGTGCTACAGACTGGGACACTGAAGCTTTCTTT. Translation: CSATDWDTEAFF.

This clonotype was observed a handful of times. The gene calls are TRBV5-1 and TRBJ2-3; the D gene is possibly TRBD1 (5 bases). The CDR3 has 14 residues. The germline CDR1 and CDR2 sequences are SGHRS and YFSETQ. Deletions cut 2 bases from V and 5 bases from J, with 12 bases between. CDR3 coding DNA: TGCGCCAGCAGCTTAACCAGGGTTGAAGATACGCAGTATTTT. Translating it yields CASSLTRVEDTQYF.